The rows below give T cell receptor beta chains drawn from one sample of a study of blood T cell repertoires in COVID-19. The method was immunoSEQ multiplex PCR; TCRdb's version includes in-frame clones alone and lacks a portion of them. This sample carries 250,000 to 300,000 clones, about nine tenths of them seen once, and the ten largest clones take 11%. The sequenced sample was peripheral blood. All receptors derive from a woman aged 25 to 45 with COVID-19, enrolled during active disease. Each CDR3 is given without its conserved first and last residue. Fields, in order: J gene, V gene, clone size, CDR3 protein. A clone size is listed for some rows: how often the clone was seen (once, few, many), or a class if it is expanded.

j_call: TRBJ1-1
v_call: TRBV7-2
clone_size: .
cdr3_aa: ASSLAVDRTEAF

j_call: TRBJ2-3
v_call: TRBV12-3/TRBV12-4
clone_size: .
cdr3_aa: ASSSHGVDTQY

j_call: TRBJ2-2
v_call: TRBV6-1
clone_size: .
cdr3_aa: ASSAYRTSGSAGELF

j_call: TRBJ2-7
v_call: TRBV4-3
clone_size: .
cdr3_aa: ASSQDGRAAYEQY

j_call: TRBJ1-1
v_call: TRBV10-3
clone_size: .
cdr3_aa: AITSRDRTTEAF

j_call: TRBJ2-2
v_call: TRBV4-1
clone_size: .
cdr3_aa: ASSRGQGNTGELF

j_call: TRBJ2-7
v_call: TRBV6-6
clone_size: .
cdr3_aa: ASRSTTGTGMYEQY

j_call: TRBJ2-5
v_call: TRBV7-8
clone_size: .
cdr3_aa: ASSTRTSWSKETQY

j_call: TRBJ2-7
v_call: TRBV11-2
clone_size: .
cdr3_aa: ASSLVGAGAYEQY

j_call: TRBJ2-1
v_call: TRBV7-3
clone_size: .
cdr3_aa: ASSPPGGHNEQF

j_call: TRBJ1-4
v_call: TRBV10-3
clone_size: .
cdr3_aa: ATSRQPGQGLTTNEKLF

j_call: TRBJ2-1
v_call: TRBV30
clone_size: .
cdr3_aa: ARPGTGGNEQF

j_call: TRBJ2-7
v_call: TRBV3-1/TRBV3-2
clone_size: few
cdr3_aa: ASSAGLAGGYEQY

j_call: TRBJ2-7
v_call: TRBV4-1
clone_size: .
cdr3_aa: ASSRAGTGVYEQY

j_call: TRBJ1-2
v_call: TRBV19
clone_size: .
cdr3_aa: ASSLQGGNYGYT

j_call: TRBJ2-7
v_call: TRBV5-1
clone_size: .
cdr3_aa: ASSPQGAGDYEQY

j_call: TRBJ2-1
v_call: TRBV4-1
clone_size: once
cdr3_aa: ASSQGSSGSSEQF

j_call: TRBJ2-7
v_call: TRBV11-3
clone_size: few
cdr3_aa: ASAASGVREQY

j_call: TRBJ2-7
v_call: TRBV2
clone_size: .
cdr3_aa: ASSELRLGAYEQY

j_call: TRBJ2-3
v_call: TRBV11-2
clone_size: .
cdr3_aa: ASSWGQPSTDTQY